This record covers a single T cell receptor beta chain. Its antigen remains undetermined. Nothing much larger sits one base from this clone, and base qualities are not available. Participants in the prospective study were aged about 18 to 100 years, lived in 24 United States geographic areas, and enrolled through a virtual design. In the prospective study, cohorts were assigned on the basis of participant-reported clinical history obtained from a screening survey and a study questionnaire. In the prospective study, whole blood, serum and a nasopharyngeal or oropharyngeal swab were collected from each participant by mobile phlebotomists. Participants in the prospective study had the option to provide additional blood draws and questionnaires over a roughly two-month period. Blood samples from the prospective study were shipped frozen or at room temperature prior to DNA extraction. This specimen comes from a study of blood T cell repertoires in COVID-19 (dated by TCRdb to 2018 to 2021). With respect to the entire study: Samples covering the acute and convalescent phases of COVID-19 were provided by collaborators in the United States, Italy and Spain. The repertoires were made available in a free public database intended to serve as a resource for research on the immune response to SARS-CoV-2. Samples were obtained from the ongoing ImmuneRACE study (first 160 participants) and from 1,200 or so subjects provided by 6 global collaborators. Where HLA class I and class II types were available, the types were taken from metadata supplied by the sample provider, not from assay-based typing. The material from the prospective study consisted of cDNA or gDNA derived from T cells, B-cell-depleted T cells, or PBMCs. Nearly every sample came with metadata listing a de-identified subject ID, COVID-19 status, age in years and sex. Deeply sampled blood TCRbeta repertoires from subjects exposed to, actively infected with, or recovered from COVID-19 were included in the dataset.

The immunoSEQ Assay, a bias-controlled multiplex PCR, was used to amplify TCRbeta CDR3 regions from genomic DNA. Concerning the study's data processing: The number of nucleated cells in each sample was estimated by amplification of reference gene primers within the assay. To quantify the absolute abundance of each unique TCRbeta CDR3 rearrangement, sequence reads were collapsed and filtered. For each sample, productive Simpson clonality was calculated as the square root of Simpson's diversity index across productive rearrangements. The immuneACCESS repertoire file appears here via TCRdb, limited to in-frame rearrangements. These files lack a portion of the clones; in checked studies, under half of the deficit traces to unresolved V genes, and the cause of the others is not known. That table furnishes V, J and clone size, whereas the DNA furnished D and trimming. The sample has approximately 220,000 clones on record, about 86% of them singletons. The top ten hold approximately 1.3% of the sample.

Reading the germline V gene gives CDR1 MGHRA and CDR2 YSYEKL. V lost 0 bases and J lost 7 bases, and the count of bases not matched to a germline gene is 9. Including cysteine and phenylalanine, the CDR3 has 17 amino acids. Only the CDR3 part of the read is kept: 51 bases, read in frame from the first base. The paper's findings and limits, for the study overall: The amount of clinical and demographic metadata varied by source and participant and was provided uncurated.

The sequence links TRBV4-1 to TRBJ2-1, with TRBD2 matching 10 junction bases. This receptor was obtained from a woman between 40 and 55 years old with acute COVID-19. Sequenced: PBMCs or T cells enriched from blood (not recorded which). At the DNA level, the sequence is TGCGCCAGCAGCCAAGATGGGGCTAGCGGGAGTTGGAATGAGCAGTTCTTC. Translation gives CASSQDGASGSWNEQFF.